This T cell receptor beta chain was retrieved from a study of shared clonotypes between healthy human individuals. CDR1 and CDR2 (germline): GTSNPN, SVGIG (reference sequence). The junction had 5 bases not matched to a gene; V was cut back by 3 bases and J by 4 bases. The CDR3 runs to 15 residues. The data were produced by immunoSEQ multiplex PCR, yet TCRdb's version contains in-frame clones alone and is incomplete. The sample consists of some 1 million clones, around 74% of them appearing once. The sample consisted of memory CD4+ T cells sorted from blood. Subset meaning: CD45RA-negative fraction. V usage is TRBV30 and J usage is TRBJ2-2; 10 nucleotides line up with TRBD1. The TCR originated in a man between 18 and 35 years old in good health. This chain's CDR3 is CAWRPGTGVTGELFF. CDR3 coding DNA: TGTGCCTGGAGGCCCGGGACAGGGGTCACCGGGGAGCTGTTTTTT.